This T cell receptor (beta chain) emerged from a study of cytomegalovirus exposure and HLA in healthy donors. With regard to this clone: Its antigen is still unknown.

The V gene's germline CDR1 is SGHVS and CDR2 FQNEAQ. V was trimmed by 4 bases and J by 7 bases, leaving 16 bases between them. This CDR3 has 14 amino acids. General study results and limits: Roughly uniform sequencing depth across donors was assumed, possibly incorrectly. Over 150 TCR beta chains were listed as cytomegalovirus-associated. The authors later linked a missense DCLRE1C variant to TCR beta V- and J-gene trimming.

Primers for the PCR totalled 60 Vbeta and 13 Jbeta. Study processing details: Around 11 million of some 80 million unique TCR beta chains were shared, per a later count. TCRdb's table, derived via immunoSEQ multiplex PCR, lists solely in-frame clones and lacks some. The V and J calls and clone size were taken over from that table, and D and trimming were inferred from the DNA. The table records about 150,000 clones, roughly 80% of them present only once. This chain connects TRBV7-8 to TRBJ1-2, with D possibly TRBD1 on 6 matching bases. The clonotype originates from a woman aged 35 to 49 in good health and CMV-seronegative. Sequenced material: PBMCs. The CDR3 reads CASSSGVGEGGYTF. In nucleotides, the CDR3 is TGTGCCAGCAGCTCAGGGGTCGGCGAGGGTGGCTACACCTTC.